This T cell receptor (beta chain) appears in the sequencing data of a study of radiotherapy plus CTLA-4 blockade in lung cancer. Some clones are missing from TCRdb's copy, which holds only in-frame ones; the method was immunoSEQ multiplex PCR. The sample yields tens of thousands of clones, around 90% seen once. Losses at the gene ends were 8 bases for V and 5 bases for J; bases not matched to a gene: 12. The CDR3 is made up of 14 amino acids. Sequenced here: peripheral blood, sampled from a patient treated with radiotherapy plus ipilimumab. The sequence derives from a human donor with non-small cell lung cancer that progressed on radiotherapy plus ipilimumab. V usage is TRBV23-1 and J usage is TRBJ2-7; 7 bases match TRBD1. TRBV23-1 falls under the ORF class, with uncertain function. The CDR3 bases are TGCGCCAGCGGACAGGACGGCCCGGGGAACGAGCAGTACTTC. Translation gives CASGQDGPGNEQYF.